This T cell receptor beta chain is from a study of shared clonotypes between healthy human individuals. Repertoires were generated with immunoSEQ multiplex PCR, while TCRdb's copy carries only in-frame clones and drops some. The table includes about 380,000 clones, 95% to 97% detected once. The junction had 7 bases not matched to a gene; V was cut back by 1 base and J by 7 bases. From germline, CDR1 is SGHRS and CDR2 YFSETQ. This CDR3 is built from 15 residues. The specimen sequenced was memory CD8+ T cells sorted from blood. Subset: CD45RO+ cells pooled with CCR7-negative TemRA cells. The receptor was derived from a man aged 25 to 45 in good health. The genes are TRBV5-1 and TRBJ2-1, with 8 positions matching TRBD2. CDR3 protein: CASSLMGAGGNEQFF. In nucleotides, the CDR3 is TGCGCCAGCAGCTTGATGGGGGCGGGAGGTAATGAGCAGTTCTTC.